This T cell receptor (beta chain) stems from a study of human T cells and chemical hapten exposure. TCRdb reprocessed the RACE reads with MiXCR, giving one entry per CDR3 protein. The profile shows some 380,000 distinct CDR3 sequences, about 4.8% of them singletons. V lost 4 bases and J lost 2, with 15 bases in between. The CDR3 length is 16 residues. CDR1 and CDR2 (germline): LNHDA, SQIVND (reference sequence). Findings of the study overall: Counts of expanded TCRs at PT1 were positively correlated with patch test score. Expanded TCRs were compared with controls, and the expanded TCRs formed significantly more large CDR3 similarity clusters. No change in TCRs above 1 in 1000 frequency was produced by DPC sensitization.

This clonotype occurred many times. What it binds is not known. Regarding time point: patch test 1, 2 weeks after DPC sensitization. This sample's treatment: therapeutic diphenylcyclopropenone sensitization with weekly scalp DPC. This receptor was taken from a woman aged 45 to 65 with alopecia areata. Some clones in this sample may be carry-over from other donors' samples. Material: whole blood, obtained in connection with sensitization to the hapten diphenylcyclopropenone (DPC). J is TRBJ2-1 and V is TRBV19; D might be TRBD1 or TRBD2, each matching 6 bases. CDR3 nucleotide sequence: TGTGCCAGTAGTACCGAAGAGGGGGGCCCCTACAATGAGCAGTTCTTC. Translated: CASSTEEGGPYNEQFF.